A selection of T cell receptor beta chains follows, all from one sample in a study of T cell changes during pregnancy in multiple sclerosis. Generated by immunoSEQ multiplex PCR, the TCRdb table keeps only in-frame clones and is missing some. This table has 40,000 to 60,000 clones, 94% appearing once. The sample consisted of CD4+ T cells from peripheral blood mononuclear cells, taken in the first trimester of pregnancy. These receptors came from a female donor with multiple sclerosis, enrolled in a pregnancy study. Each CDR3 is given with its conserved first and last residue. The D gene is left open where the match is weak. Clone size is given for some rows only: seen once, a few or many times, or a class if the clone is expanded.

clone size	V gene	J gene	D gene	CDR3 DNA	CDR3 protein
NA	TRBV19	TRBJ2-7	TRBD1	TGTGCCAGTAGCCCGACAGGGATCTACGAGCAGTACTTC	CASSPTGIYEQYF
NA	TRBV7-8	TRBJ1-5	TRBD1	TGTGCCAGCAGCTGGGGGACAGGGGGGGTGGATCAGCCCCAGCATTTT	CASSWGTGGVDQPQHF
NA	TRBV18	TRBJ1-5	TRBD1	TGTGCCAGCTCACCAACCCGATCCGGGACAGGGAATCAGCCCCAGCATTTT	CASSPTRSGTGNQPQHF
NA	TRBV5-4	TRBJ2-5	TRBD2	TGTGCCAGCAGCACCGGGGGGTCGGGGACCCAGTACTTC	CASSTGGSGTQYF
NA	TRBV5-4	TRBJ2-2	NA	TGTGCCAGCCAAGCTTTCGGCAGGGTCAACACCGGGGAGCTGTTTTTT	CASQAFGRVNTGELFF
NA	TRBV11-3	TRBJ1-5	NA	TGTGCCAGCAGCTCGCAACAGGTTTTAGGCAATCAGCCCCAGCATTTT	CASSSQQVLGNQPQHF
NA	TRBV7-6	TRBJ2-1	TRBD1	TGTGCCAGCAGCTTAGCGCTGGGACAGGGGGCACATGAGCAGTTCTTC	CASSLALGQGAHEQFF
NA	TRBV19	TRBJ2-1	TRBD2	TGTGCCAGTAGTAGTATCGGGACTAGACCCTACAATGAGCAGTTCTTC	CASSSIGTRPYNEQFF
NA	TRBV15	TRBJ2-7	NA	TGTGCCACCAGCAGAGAGGGTGGCGGGCACTACGAGCAGTACTTC	CATSREGGGHYEQYF
NA	TRBV29-1	TRBJ1-3	NA	TGCAGCGTTGAATTCTGGACAGAAACTGGAAACACCATATATTTT	CSVEFWTETGNTIYF
NA	TRBV27	TRBJ2-7	NA	TGTGCCAGCAGTCAGAGCTCCAGCATGGGGACAAGGTCCTACGAGCAGTACTTC	CASSQSSSMGTRSYEQYF
NA	TRBV7-6	TRBJ1-3	TRBD1	TGTGCCAGCAGCCTCGGGACAGGGTCCGGAAACACCATATATTTT	CASSLGTGSGNTIYF
NA	TRBV5-6	TRBJ2-2	NA	TGTGCCAGCAGCTTCGGGGGCACCGGGGAGCTGTTTTTT	CASSFGGTGELFF
NA	TRBV7-6	TRBJ1-1	NA	TGTGCCAGCAGCTTACAGAAGAACACTGAAGCTTTCTTT	CASSLQKNTEAFF
NA	TRBV5-4	TRBJ2-3	TRBD1	TGTGCCAGCAGCCAACCGGGACAGGCTAGCCTAGCGCAGTATTTT	CASSQPGQASLAQYF
NA	TRBV2	TRBJ2-7	TRBD1	TGTGCCAGCACACGGGACAGGGGCTACGAGCAGTACTTC	CASTRDRGYEQYF
NA	TRBV10-2	TRBJ1-1	NA	TGCGCCAGCAGTGAGCCCTACCAGGGGAGCCACACTGAAGCTTTCTTT	CASSEPYQGSHTEAFF
NA	TRBV11-2	TRBJ2-1	NA	TGTGCCAGCAGCTTGGTGCAGTCCTACAATGAGCAGTTCTTC	CASSLVQSYNEQFF
NA	TRBV6-5	TRBJ2-1	TRBD2	TGTGCCAGCAGTTACTCCCGACTAGCTCTCAATGAGCAGTTCTTC	CASSYSRLALNEQFF
NA	TRBV21-1	TRBJ1-1	NA	TGTGCCAGCAGCAAAAGGGGCCTGGGAGGGAACACTGAAGCTTTCTTT	CASSKRGLGGNTEAFF
NA	TRBV27	TRBJ2-3	NA	TGTGCCAGCATTGGGCCAGATACGCAGTATTTT	CASIGPDTQYF
once	TRBV7-2	TRBJ1-6	NA	TGTGCCAGCAGTTTAGCCCCACGGGGGATGAATTCACCCCTCCACTTT	CASSLAPRGMNSPLHF
NA	TRBV5-1	TRBJ1-4	NA	TGCGCCAGCAGCCTGAGGCTGGGGGGCGGGGGTGAAAAACTGTTTTTT	CASSLRLGGGGEKLFF
NA	TRBV9	TRBJ1-5	TRBD1	TGTGCCAGCAGCGTAGGTGACAGGGGCAGTCAGCCCCAGCATTTT	CASSVGDRGSQPQHF
NA	TRBV2	TRBJ2-3	TRBD2	TGTGCCAGCAGTGAATACGCGGGGGGGCCCGATGGAACAGATACGCAGTATTTT	CASSEYAGGPDGTDTQYF
NA	TRBV5-1	TRBJ2-1	NA	TGCGCCAGCAGCTTCGACTGGGAGCAGTTCTTC	CASSFDWEQFF
NA	TRBV19	TRBJ1-2	NA	TGTGCCAGTAGTATAGGACAGACCGCTAACTATGGCTACACCTTC	CASSIGQTANYGYTF
NA	TRBV5-4	TRBJ2-3	TRBD2	TGTGCCAGCAGCTTGCCGGGGGGGCCTGTAAGCACAGATACGCAGTATTTT	CASSLPGGPVSTDTQYF
NA	TRBV11-2	TRBJ1-4	TRBD1	TGTGCCAGCAGCTTAGACCAGGAGGGGACAGCGTTACCTGAAAAACTGTTTTTT	CASSLDQEGTALPEKLFF
NA	TRBV29-1	TRBJ1-2	TRBD1	TGCAGCGTTGGACAGGGGACTGGCTACACCTTC	CSVGQGTGYTF
NA	TRBV30	TRBJ2-5	TRBD2	TGTGCCTGGAGTGTTTCAAGCGGGGGAGACCACCAAGAGACCCAGTACTTC	CAWSVSSGGDHQETQYF
NA	TRBV11-2	TRBJ1-4	NA	TGTGCCAGCAGCTTTAGGGGCAGGGGCCTCTTGCAACTGTTTTTT	CASSFRGRGLLQLFF
NA	TRBV7-8	TRBJ1-6	NA	TGTGCCAGCAGCTCGTACTCCGGGACACGAAATTCACCCCTCCACTTT	CASSSYSGTRNSPLHF
once	TRBV4-1	TRBJ1-6	TRBD1	TGCGCCAGCAGCCAGCCCAGACAGGGAGCTAATTCACCCCTCCACTTT	CASSQPRQGANSPLHF
NA	TRBV18	TRBJ2-5	TRBD2	TGTGCCAGCTCACGGACTAGCGGGGCGCAAGAGACCCAGTACTTC	CASSRTSGAQETQYF
NA	TRBV2	TRBJ2-2	TRBD2	TGTGCCAGCACAACACCCCGACTAGCGGCGAACACCGGGGAGCTGTTTTTT	CASTTPRLAANTGELFF
NA	TRBV9	TRBJ2-7	TRBD2	TGTGCCAGCAGCGACGTAACGTGGGGGGGCGAGCAGTACTTC	CASSDVTWGGEQYF
NA	TRBV7-2	TRBJ1-1	NA	TGTGCCAGCAGCTTAGGGCAGGCTTTGAACACTGAAGCTTTCTTT	CASSLGQALNTEAFF
NA	TRBV5-6	TRBJ2-5	TRBD2	TGTGCCAGCAGCTTGGGCGGGGGAGGGAAGACCCAGTACTTC	CASSLGGGGKTQYF
NA	TRBV7-8	TRBJ2-6	NA	TGTGCCAGCAGCCCAATTCAGGGTAGGGGGGCCAACGTCCTGACTTTC	CASSPIQGRGANVLTF
NA	TRBV2	TRBJ2-7	TRBD1	TGTGCCAGCAGTCGGGACAGGGCCTACGAGCAGTACTTC	CASSRDRAYEQYF
NA	TRBV19	TRBJ1-2	NA	TGTGCCAGTAGTAAACACTTCAGGGAAAAAAGCTATGGCTACACCTTC	CASSKHFREKSYGYTF
NA	TRBV7-6	TRBJ2-1	TRBD2	TGTGCCAGCAGCTTAGTGGCGGTAGCGGGGGTTGCTGACCATGAGCAGTTCTTC	CASSLVAVAGVADHEQFF
NA	TRBV18	TRBJ1-6	NA	TGTGCCAGCTCACCATCGGTGGGCGGGTATTCACCCCTCCACTTT	CASSPSVGGYSPLHF
NA	TRBV5-1	TRBJ1-6	NA	TGCGCCAGCAGCTTGGACCTCCGGGGTTCACCCCTCCACTTT	CASSLDLRGSPLHF
NA	TRBV18	TRBJ2-3	TRBD1	TGTGCCAGCTCACCAGGACAGGGGAGAGATACGCAGTATTTT	CASSPGQGRDTQYF
NA	TRBV5-1	TRBJ2-5	TRBD1	TGCGCCAGCAGCTTCGAAGGGGGCGGTGGGACCCAGTACTTC	CASSFEGGGGTQYF
NA	TRBV15	TRBJ2-1	NA	TGTGCCACCAGCAGAGAGAAACTAGAAAACAATGAGCAGTTCTTC	CATSREKLENNEQFF
NA	TRBV9	TRBJ2-5	NA	TGTGCCAGCAGCGTAGTTGGCAGAGAGACCCAGTACTTC	CASSVVGRETQYF
once	TRBV19	TRBJ2-7	NA	TGTGCCAGTAGTTTCAACGGGGCCTACGAGCAGTACTTC	CASSFNGAYEQYF
NA	TRBV7-6	TRBJ1-2	TRBD1	TGTGCCAGCAGCATAGACAGGGGAGCTAACTATGGCTACACCTTC	CASSIDRGANYGYTF
NA	TRBV29-1	TRBJ1-1	NA	TGCAGCGTGGACCGTCTCGGGGGGGGTACTGAAGCTTTCTTT	CSVDRLGGGTEAFF
NA	TRBV7-2	TRBJ2-7	NA	TGTGCCAGCAGCAAATCGGCGGATTACTCCTACGAGCAGTACTTC	CASSKSADYSYEQYF
NA	TRBV7-9	TRBJ1-1	NA	TGTGCCAGCAGCGCCGCCGAGGCCTTATTT	CASSAAEALF
NA	TRBV19	TRBJ2-2	NA	TGTGCCAGTAGTATAGATATAAGGTTTGGGACATCGAACACCGGGGAGCTGTTTTTT	CASSIDIRFGTSNTGELFF